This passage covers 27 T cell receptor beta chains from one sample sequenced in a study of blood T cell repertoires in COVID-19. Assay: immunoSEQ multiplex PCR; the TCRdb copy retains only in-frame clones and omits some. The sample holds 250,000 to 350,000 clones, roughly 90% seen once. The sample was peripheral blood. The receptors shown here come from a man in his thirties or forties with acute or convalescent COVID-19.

The CDR3 DNA follows: TGTGCCAGCAGCCATCGAGGAAGCACTGAAGCTTTCTTT. Protein: CASSHRGSTEAFF. The chain carries TRBV14 and TRBJ1-1; D gene unclear. CDR3 size: 13 residues. The germline V and J ends were trimmed by 3 bases and 4 bases, with 9 bases remaining between them. Germline loops: CDR1 SGHDN, CDR2 FVKESK. Complete variable domain (other parts from reference TRBV14 and TRBJ1-1): EAGVTQFPSHSVIEKGQTVTLRCDPISGHDNLYWYRRVMGKEIKFLLHFVKESKQDESGMPNNRFLAERTGGTYSTLKVQPAELEDSGVYFCASSHRGSTEAFFGQGTRLTVV.

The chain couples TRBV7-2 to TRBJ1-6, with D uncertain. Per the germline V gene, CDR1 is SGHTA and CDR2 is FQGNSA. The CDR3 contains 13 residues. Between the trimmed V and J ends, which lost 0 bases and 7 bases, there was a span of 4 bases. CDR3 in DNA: TGTGCCAGCAGCTTAGCTCGGAATTCACCCCTCCACTTT. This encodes CASSLARNSPLHF.

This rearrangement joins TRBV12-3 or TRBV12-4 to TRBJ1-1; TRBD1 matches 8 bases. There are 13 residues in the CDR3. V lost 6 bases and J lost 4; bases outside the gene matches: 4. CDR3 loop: CASSGQGPTEAFF. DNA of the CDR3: TGTGCCAGCAGCGGACAGGGTCCCACTGAAGCTTTCTTT.

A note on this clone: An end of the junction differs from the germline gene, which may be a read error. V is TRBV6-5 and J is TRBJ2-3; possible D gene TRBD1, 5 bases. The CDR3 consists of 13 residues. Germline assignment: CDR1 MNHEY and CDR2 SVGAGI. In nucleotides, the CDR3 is TGTGCCAGCAGTTACTCGGGGCAGGGCCCTTGGAATTTT. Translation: CASSYSGQGPWNF.

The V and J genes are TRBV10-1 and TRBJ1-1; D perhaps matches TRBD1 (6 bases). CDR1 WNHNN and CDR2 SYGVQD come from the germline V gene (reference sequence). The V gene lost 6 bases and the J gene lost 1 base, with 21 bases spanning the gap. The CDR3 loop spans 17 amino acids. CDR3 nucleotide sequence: TGCGCCAGCAGAAGGACAGCAGATAGACGCAAGAACACTGAAGCTTTCTTT. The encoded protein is CASRRTADRRKNTEAFF.

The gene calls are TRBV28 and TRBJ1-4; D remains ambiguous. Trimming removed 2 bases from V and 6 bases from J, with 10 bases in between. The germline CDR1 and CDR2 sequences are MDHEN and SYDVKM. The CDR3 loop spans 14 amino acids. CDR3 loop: CASSLAGVDEKLFF. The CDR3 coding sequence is TGTGCCAGCAGTTTAGCCGGGGTTGATGAAAAACTGTTTTTT.

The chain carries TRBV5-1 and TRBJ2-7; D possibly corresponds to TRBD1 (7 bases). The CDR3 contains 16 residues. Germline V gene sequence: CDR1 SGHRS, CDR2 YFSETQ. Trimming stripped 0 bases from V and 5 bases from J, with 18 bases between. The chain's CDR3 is CASSLVEGAGINEQYF. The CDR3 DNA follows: TGCGCCAGCAGCTTGGTTGAGGGGGCGGGAATAAACGAGCAGTACTTC.

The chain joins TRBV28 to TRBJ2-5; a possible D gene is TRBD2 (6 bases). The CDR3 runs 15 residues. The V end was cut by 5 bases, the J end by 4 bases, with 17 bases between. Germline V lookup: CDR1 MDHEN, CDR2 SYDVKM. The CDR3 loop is CASSPAGPLGETQYF. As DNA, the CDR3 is TGTGCCAGCAGTCCCGCGGGACCCCTGGGAGAGACCCAGTACTTC.

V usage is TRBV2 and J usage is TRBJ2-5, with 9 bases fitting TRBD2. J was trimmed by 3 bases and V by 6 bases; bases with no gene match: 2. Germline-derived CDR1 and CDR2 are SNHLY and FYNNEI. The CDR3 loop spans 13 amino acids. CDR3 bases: TGTGCCAGCAGGCGGGGGGGAAAAGAGACCCAGTACTTC. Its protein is CASRRGGKETQYF.

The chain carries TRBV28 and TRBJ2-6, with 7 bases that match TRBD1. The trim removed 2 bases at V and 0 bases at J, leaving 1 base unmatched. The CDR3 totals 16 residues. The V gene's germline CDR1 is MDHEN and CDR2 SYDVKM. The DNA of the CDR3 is TGTGCCAGCAGTTTAGCAGGGGGCTCTGGGGCCAACGTCCTGACTTTC. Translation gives CASSLAGGSGANVLTF.

The DNA for the CDR3 is TGTGCCACCAGTCAAACTAGCGGGTACCAAGAGACCCAGTACTTC. Translating it yields CATSQTSGYQETQYF. The J gene is TRBJ2-5, the V gene TRBV24-1; 9 bases map to TRBD2. This CDR3 is 15 amino acids long. Germline CDR1 is KGHDR and CDR2 is SFDVKD. The ends lost 6 bases at V and 0 bases at J; junction bases unmatched: 4.

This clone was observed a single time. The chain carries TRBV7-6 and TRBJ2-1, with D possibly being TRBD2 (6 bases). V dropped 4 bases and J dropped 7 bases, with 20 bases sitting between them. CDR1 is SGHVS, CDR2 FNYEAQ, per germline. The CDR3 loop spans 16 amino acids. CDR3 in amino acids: CASSSFGGIGVNEQFF. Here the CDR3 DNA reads TGTGCCAGCAGCTCATTCGGGGGTATTGGGGTTAATGAGCAGTTCTTC.

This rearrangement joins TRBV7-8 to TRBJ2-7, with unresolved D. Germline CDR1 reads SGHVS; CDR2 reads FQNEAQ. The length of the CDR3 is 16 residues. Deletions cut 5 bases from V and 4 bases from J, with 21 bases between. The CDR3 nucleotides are TGTGCCAGCAGCAAATCATACAGAGACCGATTATACGAGCAGTACTTC. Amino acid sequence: CASSKSYRDRLYEQYF.

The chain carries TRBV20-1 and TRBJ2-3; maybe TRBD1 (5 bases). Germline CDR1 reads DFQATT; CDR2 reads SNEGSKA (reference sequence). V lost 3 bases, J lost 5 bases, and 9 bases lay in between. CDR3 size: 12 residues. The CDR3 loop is CSASQGGDTQYF. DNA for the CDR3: TGCAGTGCTAGTCAGGGCGGAGATACGCAGTATTTT.

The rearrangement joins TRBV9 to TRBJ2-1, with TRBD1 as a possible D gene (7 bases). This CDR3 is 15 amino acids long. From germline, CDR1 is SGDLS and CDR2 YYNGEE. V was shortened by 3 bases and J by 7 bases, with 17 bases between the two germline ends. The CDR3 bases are TGTGCCAGCAGCGCTCGGGGGACAGACGTAAATGAGCAGTTCTTC. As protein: CASSARGTDVNEQFF. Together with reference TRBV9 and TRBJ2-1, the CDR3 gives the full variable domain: DSGVTQTPKHLITATGQRVTLRCSPRSGDLSVYWYQQSLDQGLQFLIQYYNGEERAKGNILERFSAQQFPDLHSELNLSSLELGDSALYFCASSARGTDVNEQFFGPGTRLTVL.

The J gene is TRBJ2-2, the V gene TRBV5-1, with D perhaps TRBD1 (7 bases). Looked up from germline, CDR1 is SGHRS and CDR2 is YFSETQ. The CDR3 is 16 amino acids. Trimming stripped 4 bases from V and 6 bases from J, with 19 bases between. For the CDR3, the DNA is TGCGCCAGCAGCCAACGAGGACAGGCGGGGTCCGGGGAGCTGTTTTTT. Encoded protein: CASSQRGQAGSGELFF.

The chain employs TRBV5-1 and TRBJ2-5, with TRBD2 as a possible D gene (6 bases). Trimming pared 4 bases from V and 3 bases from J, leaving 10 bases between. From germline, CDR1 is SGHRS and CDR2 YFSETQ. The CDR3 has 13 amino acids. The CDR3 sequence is CASSGSSEETQYF. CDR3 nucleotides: TGCGCCAGCAGCGGCTCTAGCGAAGAGACCCAGTACTTC.

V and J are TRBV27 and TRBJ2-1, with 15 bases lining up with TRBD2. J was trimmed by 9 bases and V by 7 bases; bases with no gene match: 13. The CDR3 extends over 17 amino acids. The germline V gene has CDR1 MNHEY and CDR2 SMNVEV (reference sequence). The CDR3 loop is CASTGLAGGPSFGEQFF. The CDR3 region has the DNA TGTGCCAGCACCGGACTAGCGGGAGGGCCGAGCTTCGGTGAGCAGTTCTTC.

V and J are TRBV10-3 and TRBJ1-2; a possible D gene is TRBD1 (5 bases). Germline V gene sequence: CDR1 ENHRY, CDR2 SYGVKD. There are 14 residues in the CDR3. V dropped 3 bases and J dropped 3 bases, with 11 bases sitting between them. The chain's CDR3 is CAISEPGWHYGYTF. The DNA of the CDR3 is TGTGCCATCAGTGAACCAGGGTGGCACTATGGCTACACCTTC.

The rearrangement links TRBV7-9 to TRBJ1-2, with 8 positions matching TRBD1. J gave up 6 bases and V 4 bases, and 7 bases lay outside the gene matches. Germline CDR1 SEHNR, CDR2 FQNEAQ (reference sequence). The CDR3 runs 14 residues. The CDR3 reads CASSSADRGNGYTF. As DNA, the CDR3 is TGTGCCAGCAGCTCTGCAGACAGGGGTAATGGCTACACCTTC.

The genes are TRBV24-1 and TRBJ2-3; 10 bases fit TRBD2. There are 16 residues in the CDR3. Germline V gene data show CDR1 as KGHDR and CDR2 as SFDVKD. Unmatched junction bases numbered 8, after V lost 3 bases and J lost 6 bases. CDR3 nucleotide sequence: TGTGCCACCAGTGATCCTCTAGCGGGAGTTATGGATACGCAGTATTTT. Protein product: CATSDPLAGVMDTQYF.

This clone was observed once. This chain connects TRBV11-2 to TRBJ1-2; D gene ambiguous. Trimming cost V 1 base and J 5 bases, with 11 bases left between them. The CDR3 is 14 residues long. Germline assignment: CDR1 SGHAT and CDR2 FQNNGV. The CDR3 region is CASSLAGGGYGYTF. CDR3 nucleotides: TGTGCCAGCAGCTTAGCGGGCGGCGGGTATGGCTACACCTTC. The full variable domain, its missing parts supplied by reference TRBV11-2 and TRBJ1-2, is EAGVAQSPRYKIIEKRQSVAFWCNPISGHATLYWYQQILGQGPKLLIQFQNNGVVDDSQLPKDRFSAERLKGVDSTLKIQPAKLEDSAVYLCASSLAGGGYGYTFGSGTRLTVV.

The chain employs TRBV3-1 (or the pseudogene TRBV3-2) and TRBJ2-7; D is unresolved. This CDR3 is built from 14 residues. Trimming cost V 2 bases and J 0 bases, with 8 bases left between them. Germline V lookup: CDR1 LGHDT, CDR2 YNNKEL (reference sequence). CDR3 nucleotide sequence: TGTGCCAGCAGCCAAAGCTGGAGCTCCTACGAGCAGTACTTC. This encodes CASSQSWSSYEQYF.

The CDR3 here is CASRPGTGFGQPQHF. CDR3 nucleotides: TGTGCCAGCAGACCGGGGACAGGGTTTGGTCAGCCCCAGCATTTT. The chain has TRBV28 and TRBJ1-5; 9 bases fit TRBD1. J gave up 6 bases and V 6 bases, and 9 bases lay outside the gene matches. Germline V gene lookup returns CDR1 MDHEN and CDR2 SYDVKM. This CDR3 has 15 amino acids.

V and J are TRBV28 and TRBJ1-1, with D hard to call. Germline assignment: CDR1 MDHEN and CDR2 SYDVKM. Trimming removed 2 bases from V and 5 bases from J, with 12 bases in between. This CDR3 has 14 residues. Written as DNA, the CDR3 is TGTGCCAGCAGTTTAGACGGCCTCAGGACTGAAGCTTTCTTT. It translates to CASSLDGLRTEAFF. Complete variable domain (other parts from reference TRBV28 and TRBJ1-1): DVKVTQSSRYLVKRTGEKVFLECVQDMDHENMFWYRQDPGLGLRLIYFSYDVKMKEKGDIPEGYSVSREKKERFSLILESASTNQTSMYLCASSLDGLRTEAFFGQGTRLTVV.

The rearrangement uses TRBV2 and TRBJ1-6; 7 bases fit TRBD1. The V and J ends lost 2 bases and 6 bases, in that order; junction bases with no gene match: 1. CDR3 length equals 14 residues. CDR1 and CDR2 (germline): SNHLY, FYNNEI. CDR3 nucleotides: TGTGCCAGCAGTGAATGGGACAGTAATTCACCCCTCCACTTT. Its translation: CASSEWDSNSPLHF.

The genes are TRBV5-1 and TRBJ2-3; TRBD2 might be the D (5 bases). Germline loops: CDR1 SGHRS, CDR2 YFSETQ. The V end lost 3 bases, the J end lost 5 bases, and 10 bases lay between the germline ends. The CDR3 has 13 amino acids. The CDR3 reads CASSSRGLDTQYF. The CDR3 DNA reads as TGCGCCAGCAGCTCACGGGGTTTAGATACGCAGTATTTT.